This entry lists 24 T cell receptor beta chains sequenced from one sample in a study of OX40 agonist ivuxolimab in advanced cancers. Sequencing was performed with immunoSEQ multiplex PCR; in TCRdb, only in-frame clones are kept and a portion is missing. The sample shows 48,000 or so clones, around nine tenths of them seen only once. Sequenced here: CD4+ or CD8+ T cells sorted from blood, sampled in a trial of the OX40 agonist ivuxolimab. Receptors were obtained from an adult with an advanced solid tumor such as melanoma, head and neck, liver or kidney cancer.

The V and J genes are TRBV6-5 and TRBJ1-5; D is undetermined. V lost 5 bases and J lost 0, with 8 bases in between. CDR1 MNHEY and CDR2 SVGAGI come from the germline V gene. The CDR3 spans 14 residues. Written as DNA, the CDR3 is TGTGCCAGCAGTCGCCTCTCTAGCAATCAGCCCCAGCATTTT. Translation: CASSRLSSNQPQHF.

V and J are TRBV11-2 and TRBJ1-5; no clear D gene. There are 14 residues in the CDR3. Germline loops: CDR1 SGHAT, CDR2 FQNNGV. Between the trimmed V and J ends, which lost 4 bases and 7 bases, there was a span of 14 bases. CDR3 in DNA: TGTGCCAGCAGCTCGGTTGGCCTCGGGCAGCCCCAGCATTTT. Translated, it gives CASSSVGLGQPQHF.

The CDR3 nucleotides are TGTGCCAGCAGCCAAGATGTCCTAGCGGGGGACTCATGTGAGATTCAGTACTTC. Translation: CASSQDVLAGDSCEIQYF. The chain combines TRBV14 with TRBJ2-4, with TRBD2 matching 10 bases. This CDR3 region has 18 residues. CDR1 and CDR2 (germline): SGHDN, FVKESK. V shed 0 bases, J shed 10 bases, and the junction held 15 bases outside the gene matches. Full variable domain (rest looked up from reference TRBV14 and TRBJ2-4): EAGVTQFPSHSVIEKGQTVTLRCDPISGHDNLYWYRRVMGKEIKFLLHFVKESKQDESGMPNNRFLAERTGGTYSTLKVQPAELEDSGVYFCASSQDVLAGDSCEIQYFGAGTRLSVL.

The V and J genes are TRBV2 and TRBJ2-7; TRBD2 matches at 9 bases. Germline CDR1 SNHLY, CDR2 FYNNEI. The junction had 11 bases not matched to a gene; V was cut back by 1 base and J by 4 bases. The CDR3 runs to 17 residues. The CDR3 DNA is TGTGCCAGCAGTGAAGGAGCCCTAGCGGGGAACACATACGAGCAGTACGTC. Translated, it gives CASSEGALAGNTYEQYV.

V usage is TRBV11-2 and J usage is TRBJ1-1; D not resolved. Trimming stripped 2 bases from V and 1 base from J, with 5 bases between. The CDR3 spans 13 residues. Germline V gene lookup returns CDR1 SGHAT and CDR2 FQNNGV. CDR3 sequence (DNA): TGTGCCAGCAGCTTAAGCAGGAACACTGAAGCTTTCTTT. Translation: CASSLSRNTEAFF.

The rearrangement uses TRBV5-4 and TRBJ2-5; TRBD1 or TRBD2 may be the D gene (5 bases each). Germline assignment: CDR1 SGHNT and CDR2 YYREEE (reference sequence). The CDR3 has 14 amino acids. V was shortened by 4 bases and J by 5 bases, with 15 bases between the two germline ends. The DNA for the CDR3 is TGTGCCAGCAGCCCTCGGGGCTCCGGGGAGACCCAGTACTTC. Its protein product is CASSPRGSGETQYF.

This rearrangement joins TRBV6-1 to TRBJ1-6; a possible D gene is TRBD1 (6 bases). The V and J ends lost 9 bases and 7 bases respectively, with 13 bases between them. The germline gives CDR1 MNHNS, CDR2 SASEGT. The CDR3 is 13 residues long. For the CDR3, the DNA is TGTGCCAGTTACAGGGATAGAAATTCACCCCTCCACTTT. Its protein product is CASYRDRNSPLHF.

The rearrangement joins TRBV27 to TRBJ2-1; 8 positions agree with TRBD1. The V gene's germline CDR1 is MNHEY and CDR2 SMNVEV (reference sequence). This CDR3 has 14 residues. The V gene end was trimmed by 8 bases and the J gene end by 4 bases; junction bases not matched to a gene: 7. CDR3 DNA: TGTGCCAGCCAGCAGGGGGCGAATTACAATGAGCAGTTCTTC. Translating it yields CASQQGANYNEQFF.

This sequence joins TRBV9 and TRBJ2-3; a weak D match, TRBD2 (6 bases). The germline V gene has CDR1 SGDLS and CDR2 YYNGEE. The CDR3 is 14 amino acids. The V end was cut by 4 bases, the J end by 5 bases, with 14 bases between. CDR3 sequence: CASSPRLSGDTQYF. For the CDR3, the DNA is TGTGCCAGCAGCCCCCGGCTTAGCGGAGATACGCAGTATTTT. The full variable domain, with the rest looked up from reference TRBV9 and TRBJ2-3, is DSGVTQTPKHLITATGQRVTLRCSPRSGDLSVYWYQQSLDQGLQFLIQYYNGEERAKGNILERFSAQQFPDLHSELNLSSLELGDSALYFCASSPRLSGDTQYFGPGTRLTVL.

The chain joins TRBV5-1 to TRBJ2-3; 8 bases line up with TRBD1. Per the germline V gene, CDR1 is SGHRS and CDR2 is YFSETQ. The CDR3 is made up of 11 amino acids. After removal of 7 bases from V and 10 bases from J, the junction contained 5 bases not matched to a gene. The CDR3 nucleotides are TGCGCCAGCGCAGGACAGGGTTCGCAGTATTTT. Translation: CASAGQGSQYF.

The chain combines TRBV5-4 with TRBJ1-2, with no clear D. V was clipped by 3 bases and J by 0 bases, with 12 bases between them. Germline V gene data show CDR1 as SGHNT and CDR2 as YYREEE (reference sequence). This CDR3 spans 15 amino acids. The CDR3 spells CASSYDEAPNYGYTF. The CDR3 DNA sequence: TGTGCCAGCAGCTATGACGAGGCTCCTAACTATGGCTACACCTTC.

V is TRBV4-1 and J is TRBJ2-5; TRBD2 is a possible D gene (6 bases). Trimming left V 2 bases short and J 5 bases short, with 9 bases between. CDR3 length equals 13 residues. Germline V gene data show CDR1 as MGHRA and CDR2 as YSYEKL. The CDR3 sequence: CASSQQEGETQYF. The DNA for the CDR3 is TGCGCCAGCAGCCAACAGGAGGGGGAGACCCAGTACTTC.

By proportion, this clone is medium-sized. This chain joins TRBV6-1 and TRBJ2-2; no definite D call. The ends were cut back, 6 bases at V and 5 bases at J, with 7 bases in the middle. Germline loops: CDR1 MNHNS, CDR2 SASEGT. The CDR3 covers 12 residues. The CDR3 nucleotides read TGTGCCAGCAGGGGTTGGACCGGGGAGCTGTTTTTT. It translates to CASRGWTGELFF.

Remarks on this clone: Other DNA variants within this sample encode the same CDR3. The chain has TRBV27 and TRBJ1-2, with D possibly TRBD1 on 6 matching bases. The CDR3 length is 13 residues. Germline V gene sequence: CDR1 MNHEY, CDR2 SMNVEV (reference sequence). V was pared by 9 bases and J by 6 bases, with 17 bases between. CDR3 nucleotide sequence: TGTGCCAGTCTGGGACAAGGGGCGAATGGCTACACCTTC. It encodes CASLGQGANGYTF.

The chain joins TRBV6-5 to TRBJ1-2, with D tentatively TRBD1 (6 bases). Trimming took 7 bases from V and 2 from J, leaving 14 bases between them. The CDR3 totals 14 residues. Germline V gene sequence: CDR1 MNHEY, CDR2 SVGAGI. CDR3 bases: TGTGCCAGCACTACTAACAGGGAAAACTATGGCTACACCTTC. This gives the protein CASTTNRENYGYTF.

This clone was picked up one time. This chain uses TRBV18 with TRBJ2-5; TRBD2 agrees at 13 bases. The CDR3 extends over 16 amino acids. V lost 3 bases, J lost 5 bases, and 6 bases stayed unmatched. Germline V lookup: CDR1 KGHSH, CDR2 LQKENI. CDR3: CASSPTSGGAKETQYF. The CDR3 region has the DNA TGTGCCAGCTCACCTACTAGCGGGGGGGCCAAGGAGACCCAGTACTTC.

The chain has TRBV7-8 and TRBJ1-5, with no clear D. The V gene's germline CDR1 is SGHVS and CDR2 FQNEAQ. This CDR3 has 15 amino acids. Trimming left V 2 bases short and J 1 base short, with 9 bases between. The CDR3 region is CASSLSQESNQPQHF. As DNA, the CDR3 is TGTGCCAGCAGCTTAAGCCAAGAAAGCAATCAGCCCCAGCATTTT.

The chain recombines TRBV12-5 with TRBJ2-6; 8 bases match TRBD2. Germline V gene lookup returns CDR1 LGHNT and CDR2 FRNRAP. This CDR3 is 20 amino acids long. Trimming removed 0 bases from V and 0 bases from J; junction bases left unmatched: 10. This chain's CDR3 is CASGLVRAGADDSGANVLTF. Written as DNA, the CDR3 is TGTGCTAGTGGTTTGGTGCGAGCGGGGGCCGATGACTCTGGGGCCAACGTCCTGACTTTC.

The V gene is TRBV30, the J gene TRBJ2-1, with D possibly TRBD2 on 5 matching bases. The ends were cut back, 2 bases at V and 10 bases at J, with 12 bases in the middle. The CDR3 length is 12 residues. Germline CDR1 and CDR2: GTSNPN and SVGIG (reference sequence). CDR3 coding DNA: TGTGCCTGGAGTACGGCAGCGGACGAGCAGTTCTTC. It specifies CAWSTAADEQFF.

The count of this clone is one. V and J are TRBV19 and TRBJ2-2; 7 positions match TRBD2. Germline V lookup: CDR1 LNHDA, CDR2 SQIVND (reference sequence). With 6 bases clipped from V and 1 base from J, the junction kept 5 bases outside the gene matches. The CDR3 extends over 15 amino acids. CDR3 residues: CASRPAGWNTGELFF. Written as DNA, the CDR3 is TGTGCCAGTAGGCCAGCGGGGTGGAACACCGGGGAGCTGTTTTTT.

J is TRBJ1-1 and V is TRBV27; D uncertain. The CDR3 loop spans 12 amino acids. Trimming cost V 7 bases and J 11 bases, with 17 bases left between them. Germline V gives CDR1 MNHEY, CDR2 SMNVEV (reference sequence). Here the CDR3 DNA reads TGTGCCAGCAATGATGGGGAAGCCAAGGCTTTCTTT. Encoded protein: CASNDGEAKAFF.

This chain links TRBV6-4 with TRBJ1-5; D may be TRBD1 (5 bases). CDR3 size: 14 residues. Germline V gene data show CDR1 as MRHNA and CDR2 as SNTAGT. V shed 2 bases and J shed 11 bases, with 16 bases lying between them. CDR3 coding DNA: TGTGCCAGCAGTGACGGACACCCCGGTGATGCCCAGCATTTT. Encoded protein: CASSDGHPGDAQHF.

The J gene is TRBJ2-3, the V gene TRBV6-6; TRBD2 agrees at 8 bases. Germline V gene sequence: CDR1 MNHNY, CDR2 SVGAGI (reference sequence). CDR3 size: 14 residues. The trim removed 8 bases at V and 2 bases at J, leaving 6 bases unmatched. CDR3 sequence: CASEAGVYTDTQYF. The CDR3 DNA sequence: TGTGCCAGCGAAGCGGGGGTTTACACAGATACGCAGTATTTT.

The rearrangement uses TRBV15 and TRBJ1-5; D remains unclear. This CDR3 spans 13 amino acids. Trimming stripped 6 bases from V and 2 bases from J, with 8 bases between. Germline CDR1 LNHNV, CDR2 YYDKDF (reference sequence). The CDR3: CATRGEGNQPQHF. The DNA of the CDR3 is TGTGCCACCAGAGGAGAGGGCAATCAGCCCCAGCATTTT.